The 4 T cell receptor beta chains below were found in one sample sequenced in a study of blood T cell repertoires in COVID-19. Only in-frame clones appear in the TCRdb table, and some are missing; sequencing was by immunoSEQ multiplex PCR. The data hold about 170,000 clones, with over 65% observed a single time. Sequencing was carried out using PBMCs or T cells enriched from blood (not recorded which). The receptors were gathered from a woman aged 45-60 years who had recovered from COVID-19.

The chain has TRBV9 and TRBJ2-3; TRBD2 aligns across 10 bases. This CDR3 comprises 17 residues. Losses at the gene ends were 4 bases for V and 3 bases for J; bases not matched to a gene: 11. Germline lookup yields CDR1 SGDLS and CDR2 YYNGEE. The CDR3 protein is CASSSGLTSGKTDTQYF. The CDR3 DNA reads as TGTGCCAGCAGCTCGGGCCTAACTAGCGGGAAGACAGATACGCAGTATTTT.

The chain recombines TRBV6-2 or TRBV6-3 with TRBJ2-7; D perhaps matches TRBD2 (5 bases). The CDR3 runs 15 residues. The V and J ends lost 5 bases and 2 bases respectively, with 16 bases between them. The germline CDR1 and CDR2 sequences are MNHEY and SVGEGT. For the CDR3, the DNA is TGTGCCAGCAGTACCCCGAGGGAGAGACCCTACGAGCAGTACGTC. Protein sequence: CASSTPRERPYEQYV.

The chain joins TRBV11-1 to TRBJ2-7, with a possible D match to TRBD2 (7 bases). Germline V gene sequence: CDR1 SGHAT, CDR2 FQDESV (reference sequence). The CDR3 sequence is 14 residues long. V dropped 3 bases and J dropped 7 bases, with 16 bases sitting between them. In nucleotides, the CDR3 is TGTGCCAGCAGCTTCCCTGGGGGGGGGCCTGAGCAGTACGTC. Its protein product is CASSFPGGGPEQYV.

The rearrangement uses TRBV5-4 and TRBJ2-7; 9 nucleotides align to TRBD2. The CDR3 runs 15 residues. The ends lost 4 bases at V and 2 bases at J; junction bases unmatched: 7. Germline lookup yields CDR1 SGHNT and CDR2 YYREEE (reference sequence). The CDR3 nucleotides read TGTGCCAGCAGCCGAGGAGCGGGAGGTGCCTACGAGCAGTACGTC. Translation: CASSRGAGGAYEQYV.